This TCR beta chain was recorded in a study of blood T cells in healthy people across ages. A J-beta primer mix and a sample-barcoded 5' primer were used in a second PCR of about 7 to 12 cycles. TCRdb reanalysed the 5' RACE reads using MiXCR and keeps one entry per CDR3 protein. This sample carries about 1 million distinct CDR3 sequences, 40% to 50% of them seen once, and the ten largest clones take approximately 20%. CDR1 is SNHLY and CDR2 is FYNNEI in the germline V gene. There are 13 residues in the CDR3. Trimming left V 11 bases short and J 0 bases short, with 11 bases between. Sequencing input: blood. The TCR sequence derives from a woman in her sixties or seventies in good health. The rearrangement joins TRBV2 to TRBJ2-4, with D perhaps TRBD1 or TRBD2 (5 bases each). In nucleotides, the CDR3 is TGTGCCGGTCGGGGCCTAGCCAAAAACATTCAGTACTTC. Residues: CAGRGLAKNIQYF. Filled out from reference TRBV2 and TRBJ2-4, the complete variable domain reads EPEVTQTPSHQVTQMGQEVILRCVPISNHLYFYWYRQILGQKVEFLVSFYNNEISEKSEIFDDQFSVERPDGSNFTLKIRSTKLEDSAMYFCAGRGLAKNIQYFGAGTRLSVL.